The clone carrying this T cell receptor (beta chain) was observed a handful of times. The data were taken from a study of blood T cell repertoires in COVID-19. Study in general: Donors in the United States, Italy and Spain gave samples during acute or convalescent COVID-19. PBMCs, B-cell-depleted T cells, or T cells were the source of the cDNA or gDNA that made up the material.

The CDR3 loop spans 15 amino acids. Trimming removed 6 bases from V and 7 bases from J, with 21 bases in between. CDR1 is LNHDA, CDR2 SQIVND, per germline (reference sequence). Original processing methods: Quantification of nucleated cells was approximated via reference gene primer amplification. Produced via immunoSEQ multiplex PCR; TCRdb's table is partial and in-frame only. V and J calls and clone size are given by that table; D and trimming were obtained from the DNA. The data show some 210,000 clones, 70% to 90% seen once. The sample taken for sequencing was peripheral blood. The chain carries TRBV19 and TRBJ1-2; a possible D gene is TRBD1 (6 bases). The sequence came from a woman aged 35 to 49 who had recovered from COVID-19. CDR3 bases: TGTGCCAGTAGGGAAACAGGGACCCTCCGAGGTGGCTACACCTTC. Protein product: CASRETGTLRGGYTF.